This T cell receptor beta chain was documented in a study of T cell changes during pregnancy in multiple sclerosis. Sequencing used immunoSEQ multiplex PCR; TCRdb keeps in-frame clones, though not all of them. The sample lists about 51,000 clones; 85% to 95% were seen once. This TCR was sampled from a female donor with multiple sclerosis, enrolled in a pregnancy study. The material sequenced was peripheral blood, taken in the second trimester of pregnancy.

The CDR3 DNA reads as TGTGCCAGCAGCTCCGGGACAGAGAAGTTCTACGAGCAGTACTTC. Translated: CASSSGTEKFYEQYF. The chain links TRBV7-9 to TRBJ2-7; 7 bases are shared with TRBD1. The trim removed 4 bases at V and 3 bases at J, leaving 9 bases unmatched. The CDR3 sequence is 15 residues long. Germline V gene sequence: CDR1 SEHNR, CDR2 FQNEAQ (reference sequence).